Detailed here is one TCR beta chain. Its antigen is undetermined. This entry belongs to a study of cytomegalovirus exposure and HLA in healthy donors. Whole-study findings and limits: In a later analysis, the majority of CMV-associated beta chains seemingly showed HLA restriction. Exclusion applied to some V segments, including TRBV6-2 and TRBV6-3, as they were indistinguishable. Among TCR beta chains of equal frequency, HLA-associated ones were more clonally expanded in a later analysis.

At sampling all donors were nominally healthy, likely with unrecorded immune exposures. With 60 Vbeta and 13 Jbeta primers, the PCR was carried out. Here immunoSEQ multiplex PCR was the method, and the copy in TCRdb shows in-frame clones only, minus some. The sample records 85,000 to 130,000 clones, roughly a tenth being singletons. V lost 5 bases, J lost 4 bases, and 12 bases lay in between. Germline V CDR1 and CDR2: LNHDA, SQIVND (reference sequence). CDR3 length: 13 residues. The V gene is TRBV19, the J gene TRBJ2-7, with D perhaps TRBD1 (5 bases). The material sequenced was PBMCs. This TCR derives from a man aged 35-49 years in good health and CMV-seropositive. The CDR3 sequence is CASSPAGAYEQYF. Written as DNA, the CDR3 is TGTGCCAGTAGTCCCGCTGGGGCGTACGAGCAGTACTTC.